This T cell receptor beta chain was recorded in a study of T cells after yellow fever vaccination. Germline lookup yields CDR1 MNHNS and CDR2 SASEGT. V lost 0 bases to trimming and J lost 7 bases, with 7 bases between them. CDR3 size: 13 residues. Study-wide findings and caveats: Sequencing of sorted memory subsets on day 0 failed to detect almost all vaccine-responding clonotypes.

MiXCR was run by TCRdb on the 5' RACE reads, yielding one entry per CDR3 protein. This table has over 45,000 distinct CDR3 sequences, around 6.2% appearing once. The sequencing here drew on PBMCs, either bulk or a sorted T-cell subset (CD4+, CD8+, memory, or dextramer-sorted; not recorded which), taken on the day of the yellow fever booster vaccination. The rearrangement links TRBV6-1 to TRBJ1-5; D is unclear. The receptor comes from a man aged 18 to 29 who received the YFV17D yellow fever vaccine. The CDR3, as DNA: TGTGCCAGCAGTGAAGCGAAACGCCAGCCCCAGCATTTT. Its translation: CASSEAKRQPQHF.